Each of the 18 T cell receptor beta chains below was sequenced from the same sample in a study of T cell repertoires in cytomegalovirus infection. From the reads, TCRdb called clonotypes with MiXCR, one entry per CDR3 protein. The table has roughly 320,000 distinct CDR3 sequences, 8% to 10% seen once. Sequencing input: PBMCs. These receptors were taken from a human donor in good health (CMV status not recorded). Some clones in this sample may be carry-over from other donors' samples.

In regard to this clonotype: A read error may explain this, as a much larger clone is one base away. The CDR3 nucleotides read TGTGCCAGCAGCCCAGAGGGCGGAGGGGGCCAAAGTGAAGCTTTCTTT. As protein: CASSPEGGGGQSEAFF. The chain carries TRBV7-6 and TRBJ1-1; 7 positions agree with TRBD1. Trimming removed 5 bases from V and 7 bases from J; junction bases left unmatched: 16. The CDR3 is 16 amino acids. Germline V gene lookup returns CDR1 SGHVS and CDR2 FNYEAQ.

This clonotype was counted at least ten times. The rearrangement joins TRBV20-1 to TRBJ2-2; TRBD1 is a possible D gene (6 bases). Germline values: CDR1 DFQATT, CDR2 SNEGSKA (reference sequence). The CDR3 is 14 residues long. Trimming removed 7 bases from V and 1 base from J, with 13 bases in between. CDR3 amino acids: CSVTTGWNTGELFF. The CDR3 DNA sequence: TGCAGTGTAACAACAGGGTGGAACACCGGGGAGCTGTTTTTT.

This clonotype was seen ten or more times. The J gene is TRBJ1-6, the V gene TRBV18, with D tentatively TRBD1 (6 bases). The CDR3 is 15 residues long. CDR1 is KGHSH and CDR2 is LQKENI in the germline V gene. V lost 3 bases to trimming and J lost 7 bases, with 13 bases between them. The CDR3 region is CASSPGQFTNSPLHF. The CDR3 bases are TGTGCCAGCTCACCTGGACAGTTTACCAATTCACCCCTCCACTTT.

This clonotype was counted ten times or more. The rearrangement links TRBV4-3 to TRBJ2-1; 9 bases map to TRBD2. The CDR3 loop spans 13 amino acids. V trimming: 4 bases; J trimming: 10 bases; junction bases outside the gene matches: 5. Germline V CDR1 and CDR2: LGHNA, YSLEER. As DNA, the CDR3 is TGCGCCAGCAGCCCACCGGGACTAGCAGAGCAGTTCTTC. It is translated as CASSPPGLAEQFF.

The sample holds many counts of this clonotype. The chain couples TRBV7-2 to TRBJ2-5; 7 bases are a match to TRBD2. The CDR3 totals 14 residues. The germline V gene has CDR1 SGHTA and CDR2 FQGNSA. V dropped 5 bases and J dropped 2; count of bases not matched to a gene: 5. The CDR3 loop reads CASSPGLSQETQYF. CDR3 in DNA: TGTGCCAGCAGCCCGGGACTATCACAAGAGACCCAGTACTTC.

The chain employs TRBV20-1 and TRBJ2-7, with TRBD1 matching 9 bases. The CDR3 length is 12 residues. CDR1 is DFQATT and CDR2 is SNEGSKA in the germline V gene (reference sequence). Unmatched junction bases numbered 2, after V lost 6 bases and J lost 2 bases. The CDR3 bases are TGCAGTGCGGGACAGGGCCCCTACGAGCAGTACGTC. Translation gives CSAGQGPYEQYV.

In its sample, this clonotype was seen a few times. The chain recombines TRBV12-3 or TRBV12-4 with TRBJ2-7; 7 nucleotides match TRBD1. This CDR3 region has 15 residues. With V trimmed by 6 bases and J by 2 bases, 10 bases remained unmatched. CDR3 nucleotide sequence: TGTGCCAGCAGAAACCCCGGACAGGATCCCTACGAGCAGTACGTC. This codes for CASRNPGQDPYEQYV.

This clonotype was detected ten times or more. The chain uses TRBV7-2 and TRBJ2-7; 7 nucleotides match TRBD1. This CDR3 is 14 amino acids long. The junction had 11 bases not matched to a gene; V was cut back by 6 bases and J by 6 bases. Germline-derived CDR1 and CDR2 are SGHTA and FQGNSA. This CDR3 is CASSLRQGSGEQYF. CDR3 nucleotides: TGTGCCAGCAGTCTAAGACAGGGATCTGGCGAGCAGTACTTC.

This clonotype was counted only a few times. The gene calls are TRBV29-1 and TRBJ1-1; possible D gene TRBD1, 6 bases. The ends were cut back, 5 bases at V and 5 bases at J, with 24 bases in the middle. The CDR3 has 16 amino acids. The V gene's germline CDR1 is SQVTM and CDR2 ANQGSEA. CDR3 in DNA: TGCAGCGTTCAATTCAGGGGATATCGGTCAAAAACTGAAGCTTTCTTT. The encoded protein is CSVQFRGYRSKTEAFF.

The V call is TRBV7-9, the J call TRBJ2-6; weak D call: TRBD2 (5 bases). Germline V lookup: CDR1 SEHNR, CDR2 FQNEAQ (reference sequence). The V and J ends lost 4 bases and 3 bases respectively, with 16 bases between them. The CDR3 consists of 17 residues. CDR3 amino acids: CASSSASEGNGANVLTF. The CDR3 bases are TGTGCCAGCAGCTCGGCAAGTGAGGGAAATGGGGCCAACGTCCTGACTTTC.

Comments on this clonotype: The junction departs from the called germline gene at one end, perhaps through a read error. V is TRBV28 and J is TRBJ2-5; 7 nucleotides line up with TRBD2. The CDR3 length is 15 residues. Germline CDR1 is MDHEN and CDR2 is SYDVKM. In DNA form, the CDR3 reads TGTGCCAGCAGTTTAGGTGGGGCTGGGCGGGAGACCCAGTGCTTC. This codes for CASSLGGAGRETQCF.

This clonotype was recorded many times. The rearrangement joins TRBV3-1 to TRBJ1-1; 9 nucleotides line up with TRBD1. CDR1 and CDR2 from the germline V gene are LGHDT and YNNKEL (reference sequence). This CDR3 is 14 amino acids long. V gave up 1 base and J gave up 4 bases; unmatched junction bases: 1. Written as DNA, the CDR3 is TGTGCCAGCAGCCAAGTGACAGGGGGCACTGAAGCTTTCTTT. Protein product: CASSQVTGGTEAFF. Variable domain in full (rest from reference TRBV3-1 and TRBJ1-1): DTAVSQTPKYLVTQMGNDKSIKCEQNLGHDTMYWYKQDSKKFLKIMFSYNNKELIINETVPNRFSPKSPDKAHLNLHINSLELGDSAVYFCASSQVTGGTEAFFGQGTRLTVV.

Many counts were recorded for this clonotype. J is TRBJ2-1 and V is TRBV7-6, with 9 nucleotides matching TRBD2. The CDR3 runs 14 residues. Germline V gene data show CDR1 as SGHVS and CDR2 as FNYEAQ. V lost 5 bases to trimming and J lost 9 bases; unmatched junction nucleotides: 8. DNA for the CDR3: TGTGCCAGCAGCCTTCCGGGCGGGGGGGTTGAGCAGTTCTTC. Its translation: CASSLPGGGVEQFF.

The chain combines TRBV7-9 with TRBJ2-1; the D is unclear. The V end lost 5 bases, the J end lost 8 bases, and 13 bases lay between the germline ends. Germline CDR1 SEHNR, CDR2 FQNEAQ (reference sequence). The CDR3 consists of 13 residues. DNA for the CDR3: TGTGCCAGCAGCCCACCGCTGAAAGATGAGCAGTTCTTC. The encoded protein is CASSPPLKDEQFF.

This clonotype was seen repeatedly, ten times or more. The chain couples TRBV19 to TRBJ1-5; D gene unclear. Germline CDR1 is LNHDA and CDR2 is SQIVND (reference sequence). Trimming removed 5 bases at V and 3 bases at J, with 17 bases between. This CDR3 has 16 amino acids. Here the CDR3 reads CASSDYSFSTNQPQHF. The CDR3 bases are TGTGCCAGTAGTGATTACAGCTTTTCGACCAATCAGCCCCAGCATTTT.

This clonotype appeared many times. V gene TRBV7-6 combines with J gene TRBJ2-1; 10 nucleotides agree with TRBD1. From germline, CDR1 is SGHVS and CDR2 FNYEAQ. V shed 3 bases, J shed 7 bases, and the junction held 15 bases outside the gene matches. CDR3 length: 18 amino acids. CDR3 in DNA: TGTGCCAGCAGCTTGACTGACAGGGGGCGCGTAAGTTGGAATGAGCAGTTCTTC. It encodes CASSLTDRGRVSWNEQFF.

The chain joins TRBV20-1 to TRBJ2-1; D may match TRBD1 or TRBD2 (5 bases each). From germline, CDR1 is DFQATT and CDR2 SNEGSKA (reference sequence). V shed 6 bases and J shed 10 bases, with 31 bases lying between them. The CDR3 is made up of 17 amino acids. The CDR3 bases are TGCAGTGCCGCGGCCGGGCCGGGGACGCCCATTTCCTGGGAGCAGTTCTTC. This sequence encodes CSAAAGPGTPISWEQFF.

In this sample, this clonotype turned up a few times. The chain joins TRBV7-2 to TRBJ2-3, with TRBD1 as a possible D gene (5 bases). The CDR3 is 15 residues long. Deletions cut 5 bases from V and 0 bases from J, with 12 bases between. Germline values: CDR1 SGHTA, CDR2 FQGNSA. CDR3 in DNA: TGTGCCAGCAGCGCTGACAGACCTAGCACAGATACGCAGTATTTT. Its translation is CASSADRPSTDTQYF.